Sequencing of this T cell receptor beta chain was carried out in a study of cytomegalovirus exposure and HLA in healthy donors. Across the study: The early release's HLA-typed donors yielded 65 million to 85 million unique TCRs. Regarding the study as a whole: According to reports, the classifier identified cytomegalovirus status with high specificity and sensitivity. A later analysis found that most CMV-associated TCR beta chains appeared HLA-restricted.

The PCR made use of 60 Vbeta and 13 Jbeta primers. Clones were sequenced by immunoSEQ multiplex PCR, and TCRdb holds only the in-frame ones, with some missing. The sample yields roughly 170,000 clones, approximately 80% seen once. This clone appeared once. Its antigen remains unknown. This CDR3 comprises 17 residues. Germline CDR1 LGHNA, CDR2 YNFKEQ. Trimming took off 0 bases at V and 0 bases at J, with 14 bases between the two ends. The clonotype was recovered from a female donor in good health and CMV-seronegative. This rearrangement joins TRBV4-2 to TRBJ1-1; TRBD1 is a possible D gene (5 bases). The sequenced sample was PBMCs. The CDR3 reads CASSQDGRGGVNTEAFF. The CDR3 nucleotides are TGTGCCAGCAGCCAAGATGGAAGGGGAGGGGTGAACACTGAAGCTTTCTTT.